Presented here are 32 T cell receptor beta chains from one specimen sequenced in a study of blood T cell repertoires in COVID-19. Here immunoSEQ multiplex PCR was the method, and the copy in TCRdb shows in-frame clones only, minus some. Among about 190,000 clones listed, about 81% were seen once. Sequencing was performed on peripheral blood. The receptors were gathered from a woman over 75 with COVID-19, enrolled during active disease.

The J gene is TRBJ2-3, the V gene TRBV5-8; 8 bases align to TRBD2. Per germline, CDR1 SGHTS and CDR2 YDEGEE. The CDR3 is made up of 15 amino acids. Trimming removed 4 bases from V and 5 bases from J; junction bases left unmatched: 9. CDR3 nucleotides: TGTGCCAGCAGCCCAACGCGGGGGGTGGGAGATACGCAGTATTTT. Translated: CASSPTRGVGDTQYF. Using reference TRBV5-8 and TRBJ2-3 for the parts outside the CDR3, the full variable domain is EAGVTQSPTHLIKTRGQQATLRCSPISGHTSVYWYQQALGLGLQFLLWYDEGEERNRGNFPPRFSGRQFPNYSSELNVNALELEDSALYLCASSPTRGVGDTQYFGPGTRLTVL.

The chain recombines TRBV19 with TRBJ2-5; maybe TRBD1 (6 bases). CDR3 size: 13 residues. CDR1 and CDR2 (germline): LNHDA, SQIVND (reference sequence). V was cut by 3 bases and J by 7 bases, with 12 bases left in between. CDR3 region: CASSITGLRTQYF. CDR3 bases: TGTGCCAGTAGTATCACAGGGTTGCGGACCCAGTACTTC.

The rearrangement joins TRBV9 to TRBJ1-3; tentative D call: TRBD1 (5 bases). The V gene's germline CDR1 is SGDLS and CDR2 YYNGEE. V lost 0 bases and J 4 bases, leaving 8 bases between the germline ends. The CDR3 consists of 14 residues. The DNA of the CDR3 is TGTGCCAGCAGCGTAGCCTACAGGGGAAACACCATATATTTT. Translation: CASSVAYRGNTIYF.

This clone was found once. This rearrangement joins TRBV4-1 to TRBJ2-7, with a weak D call TRBD1 (5 bases). This CDR3 is built from 13 residues. Trimming left V 4 bases short and J 4 bases short, with 11 bases between. Looked up from germline, CDR1 is MGHRA and CDR2 is YSYEKL. CDR3 residues: CASSPWGRYEQYF. The CDR3, as DNA: TGCGCCAGCAGCCCCTGGGGCAGATACGAGCAGTACTTC.

The chain links TRBV11-2 to TRBJ2-3, with a weak D call TRBD1 (5 bases). CDR1 and CDR2 from the germline V gene are SGHAT and FQNNGV. This CDR3 region has 14 residues. The V end lost 2 bases, the J end lost 2 bases, and 8 bases lay between the germline ends. The CDR3 coding sequence is TGTGCCAGCAGCTTATGGGGCCCCACAGATACGCAGTATTTT. This encodes CASSLWGPTDTQYF.

The chain uses TRBV3-1 (or the pseudogene TRBV3-2) and TRBJ1-6, with 9 bases aligning to TRBD1. CDR1 and CDR2 (germline): LGHDT, YNNKEL (reference sequence). The V gene end was trimmed by 8 bases and the J gene end by 4 bases; junction bases not matched to a gene: 9. The CDR3 runs to 16 residues. In DNA form, the CDR3 reads TGTGCCAGCGCAAACACAGGGGGCGGTTATAATTCACCCCTCCACTTT. Protein sequence: CASANTGGGYNSPLHF.

This chain links TRBV20-1 with TRBJ2-3; D perhaps matches TRBD2 (6 bases). Trimming stripped 3 bases from V and 2 bases from J, with 15 bases between. Germline V CDR1 and CDR2: DFQATT, SNEGSKA (reference sequence). This CDR3 spans 15 amino acids. CDR3 nucleotide sequence: TGCAGTGCTAGTCTCGCTAGCGAGACCACAGATACGCAGTATTTT. Its protein is CSASLASETTDTQYF.

The J gene is TRBJ2-2, the V gene TRBV5-1, with TRBD2 matching 8 bases. J was trimmed by 6 bases and V by 4 bases; bases with no gene match: 8. The CDR3 length is 15 residues. The V gene's germline CDR1 is SGHRS and CDR2 YFSETQ. In nucleotides, the CDR3 is TGCGCCAGCAGCCCCCAAGCGGGAGTGCCCGGGGAGCTGTTTTTT. Protein sequence: CASSPQAGVPGELFF.

V usage is TRBV18 and J usage is TRBJ2-1; 11 bases map to TRBD2. Per the germline V gene, CDR1 is KGHSH and CDR2 is LQKENI. The J segment lost 8 bases and the V segment lost 6 bases, leaving 12 bases of the junction unmatched. The CDR3 is 16 amino acids. The CDR3 DNA reads as TGTGCCAGCTCCCCTACTAGCGGGAGCAATGGCGATGAGCAGTTCTTC. Its protein product is CASSPTSGSNGDEQFF.

This CDR3 reads CASRPGTGAREKLFF. The CDR3 DNA reads TGTGCCAGCAGACCAGGGACAGGGGCTAGGGAAAAACTGTTTTTT. The chain employs TRBV6-6 and TRBJ1-4; the match to TRBD1 covers 10 bases. The CDR3 has 15 residues. The V gene's germline CDR1 is MNHNY and CDR2 SVGAGI (reference sequence). V was clipped by 6 bases and J by 8 bases; unmatched bases: 9.

This clone was observed once. The final CDR3 position lacks the conserved phenylalanine or tryptophan, pointing to a likely read error. The DNA is left out, because the CDR3 cannot be placed on it with certainty; the CDR3 is given as TCRdb lists it. This sequence joins TRBV2 and TRBJ2-7; TRBD1, the table's D call, lacks a check against the DNA. The CDR3 adds up to 13 amino acids, both ends counted. Germline CDR1 SNHLY, CDR2 FYNNEI. CDR3 amino acids: CASSEAQGVDTYL.

V and J are TRBV6-1 and TRBJ1-2; 7 nucleotides align to TRBD1. Germline CDR1 MNHNS, CDR2 SASEGT. Unmatched junction bases numbered 4, after V lost 0 bases and J lost 6 bases. CDR3 length equals 14 residues. The CDR3 DNA reads TGTGCCAGCAGTGAAGCCGAGACAGGGAATGGCTACACCTTC. As protein: CASSEAETGNGYTF.

The rearrangement links TRBV5-1 to TRBJ2-5; D not resolved. This CDR3 region has 13 residues. Germline V gives CDR1 SGHRS, CDR2 YFSETQ. V lost 3 bases and J lost 4, with 10 bases in between. CDR3 nucleotide sequence: TGCGCCAGCAGCTCGGTTCGCCCAGAGACCCAGTACTTC. Encoded protein: CASSSVRPETQYF.

This clone was detected a few times. V usage is TRBV7-9 and J usage is TRBJ2-5, with D perhaps matching TRBD2 (6 bases). Trimming left V 5 bases short and J 2 bases short, with 18 bases between. Germline V lookup: CDR1 SEHNR, CDR2 FQNEAQ (reference sequence). The CDR3 loop spans 16 amino acids. CDR3: CASSLRAGTSQETQYF. CDR3 bases: TGTGCCAGCAGCCTTCGAGCCGGGACTTCACAAGAGACCCAGTACTTC. Full variable domain (missing parts from reference TRBV7-9 and TRBJ2-5): DTGVSQNPRHKITKRGQNVTFRCDPISEHNRLYWYRQTLGQGPEFLTYFQNEAQLEKSRLLSDRFSAERPKGSFSTLEIQRTEQGDSAMYLCASSLRAGTSQETQYFGPGTRLLVL.

CDR3 protein: CASSERGSTYEQYF. The CDR3 DNA is TGTGCCAGCAGTGAGCGGGGGTCGACCTACGAGCAGTACTTC. The rearrangement joins TRBV6-2 or TRBV6-3 to TRBJ2-7, with 8 bases that match TRBD2. CDR3 length equals 14 residues. The germline gives CDR1 MNHEY, CDR2 SVGEGT. Trimming cost V 5 bases and J 2 bases; bases outside gene matches: 5.

V gene TRBV5-1 combines with J gene TRBJ2-1; 10 bases map to TRBD2. With V trimmed by 2 bases and J by 5 bases, 7 bases remained unmatched. Looked up from germline, CDR1 is SGHRS and CDR2 is YFSETQ. The CDR3 runs to 16 residues. CDR3 bases: TGCGCCAGCAGCTTTCCTAGCGGGAGTGAGAACAATGAGCAGTTCTTC. Its translation: CASSFPSGSENNEQFF. The whole variable domain, remainder taken from reference TRBV5-1 and TRBJ2-1, is KAGVTQTPRYLIKTRGQQVTLSCSPISGHRSVSWYQQTPGQGLQFLFEYFSETQRNKGNFPGRFSGRQFSNSRSEMNVSTLELGDSALYLCASSFPSGSENNEQFFGPGTRLTVL.

The V gene is TRBV5-4, the J gene TRBJ1-4; D may be TRBD1 (5 bases). The V gene lost 2 bases and the J gene lost 13 bases, with 15 bases spanning the gap. The germline gives CDR1 SGHNT, CDR2 YYREEE (reference sequence). The CDR3 extends over 13 amino acids. CDR3 in amino acids: CASSLNPGGRLFF. The CDR3 DNA follows: TGTGCCAGCAGCTTAAATCCGGGGGGGAGACTGTTTTTT.

The chain links TRBV4-1 to TRBJ2-7, with 8 nucleotides matching TRBD2. This CDR3 is 15 amino acids long. Trimming at V came to 4 bases and at J to 5 bases, leaving 10 bases not matched to a gene. Germline V CDR1 and CDR2: MGHRA, YSYEKL. CDR3 DNA: TGCGCCAGCAGCCCACCGGGGGCGGGAGGCGACGAGCAGTACTTC. As protein: CASSPPGAGGDEQYF.

In DNA form, the CDR3 reads TGTGCCACCAGTGATATTACTAGCGGGGGCCACGAGCAGTACTTC. It codes for CATSDITSGGHEQYF. This chain joins TRBV24-1 and TRBJ2-7; 11 positions match TRBD2. Germline V CDR1 and CDR2: KGHDR, SFDVKD. There are 15 residues in the CDR3. V gave up 3 bases and J gave up 5 bases; unmatched junction bases: 5.

This chain links TRBV19 with TRBJ1-5, with 8 bases identical to TRBD1. Germline CDR1 and CDR2: LNHDA and SQIVND (reference sequence). The length of the CDR3 is 14 residues. V was pared by 7 bases and J by 5 bases, with 7 bases of the junction left unmatched. The CDR3 region is CASTAGQGHQPQHF. CDR3 coding DNA: TGTGCCAGTACCGCAGGACAGGGTCATCAGCCCCAGCATTTT.

This clone was found once. The chain combines TRBV5-1 with TRBJ2-3; 7 positions agree with TRBD2. This CDR3 has 15 amino acids. Germline V CDR1 and CDR2: SGHRS, YFSETQ. Trimming cost V 3 bases and J 3 bases; bases outside gene matches: 7. The CDR3 loop reads CASSYGGGVTDTQYF. Written as DNA, the CDR3 is TGCGCCAGCAGCTATGGGGGAGGGGTGACAGATACGCAGTATTTT.

The genes are TRBV7-2 and TRBJ1-2; the match to TRBD1 covers 7 bases. The V segment lost 1 base and the J segment 2 bases; nucleotides outside the gene matches: 13. Germline CDR1 is SGHTA and CDR2 is FQGNSA. The CDR3 loop spans 18 amino acids. The CDR3 loop reads CASSLGHRDSFSNYGYTF. The CDR3 DNA sequence: TGTGCCAGCAGCTTAGGTCACCGGGACAGTTTCTCCAACTATGGCTACACCTTC.

The chain combines TRBV2 with TRBJ2-5, with D possibly being TRBD2 (7 bases). The CDR3 has 16 residues. Deletions cut 0 bases from V and 4 bases from J, with 15 bases between. Looked up from germline, CDR1 is SNHLY and CDR2 is FYNNEI. CDR3 sequence reads: CASSEADGGARETQYF. The CDR3 bases are TGTGCCAGCAGTGAAGCTGATGGGGGGGCCAGAGAGACCCAGTACTTC.

The CDR3, as DNA: TGCGCCAGCTCGGGGGGTCGCAGCTCTGGAAACACCATATATTTT. It translates to CASSGGRSSGNTIYF. The genes are TRBV10-1 and TRBJ1-3, with D maybe TRBD1 (5 bases). CDR1 and CDR2 from the germline V gene are WNHNN and SYGVQD (reference sequence). The CDR3 covers 15 residues. Between the trimmed V and J ends, which lost 8 bases and 0 bases, there was a span of 14 bases.

V usage is TRBV2 and J usage is TRBJ2-2, with 15 bases lining up with TRBD2. Germline V CDR1 and CDR2: SNHLY, FYNNEI. J was trimmed by 5 bases and V by 6 bases; bases with no gene match: 1. This CDR3 has 15 amino acids. The CDR3 region has the DNA TGTGCCAGCAGGGGGACTAGCGGGAGGACCGGGGAGCTGTTTTTT. This translates into CASRGTSGRTGELFF.

The rearrangement joins TRBV19 to TRBJ1-5, with 8 bases fitting TRBD1. Per germline, CDR1 LNHDA and CDR2 SQIVND (reference sequence). There are 16 residues in the CDR3. V shed 6 bases, J shed 6 bases, and the junction held 13 bases outside the gene matches. The CDR3 nucleotides read TGTGCCAGTAGAGAGGGGGGCAGGGGGCTACCTCAGCCCCAGCATTTT. It yields the protein CASREGGRGLPQPQHF.

The V and J genes are TRBV15 and TRBJ2-7; D possibly corresponds to TRBD1 (6 bases). The CDR3 has 13 residues. Trimming stripped 10 bases from V and 2 bases from J, with 15 bases between. From germline, CDR1 is LNHNV and CDR2 YYDKDF (reference sequence). The CDR3 loop is CAIAPGATYEQYF. The CDR3 bases are TGTGCCATAGCCCCAGGGGCTACCTACGAGCAGTACTTC.

V usage is TRBV5-1 and J usage is TRBJ2-3; tentatively, D is TRBD1 (5 bases). The V end lost 4 bases, the J end lost 3 bases, and 15 bases lay between the germline ends. Germline V gene data show CDR1 as SGHRS and CDR2 as YFSETQ. CDR3 size: 15 residues. The CDR3 nucleotides are TGCGCCAGCAGCCCCGAAGGGGTCTGGACAGATACGCAGTATTTT. It encodes CASSPEGVWTDTQYF.

This clone was detected many times. The chain recombines TRBV19 with TRBJ2-3, with unresolved D. Looked up from germline, CDR1 is LNHDA and CDR2 is SQIVND (reference sequence). The CDR3 runs 17 residues. The V and J ends lost 7 bases and 2 bases respectively, with 22 bases between them. This CDR3 reads CASTPLPSTPFTDTQYF. DNA for the CDR3: TGTGCCAGTACTCCTCTACCCTCTACCCCTTTCACAGATACGCAGTATTTT.

The gene calls are TRBV3-1 (or the pseudogene TRBV3-2) and TRBJ1-5; possibly TRBD1 for D (5 bases). The CDR3 sequence is 14 residues long. Germline loops: CDR1 LGHDT, CDR2 YNNKEL (reference sequence). V was shortened by 6 bases and J by 1 base, with 10 bases between the two germline ends. Here the CDR3 DNA reads TGTGCCAGCAGTGACAGAGACAGCAATCAGCCCCAGCATTTT. Its protein is CASSDRDSNQPQHF.

V usage is TRBV19 and J usage is TRBJ2-5, with D unresolved. Per the germline V gene, CDR1 is LNHDA and CDR2 is SQIVND (reference sequence). Trimming stripped 1 base from V and 3 bases from J, with 6 bases between. The CDR3 runs to 13 residues. The CDR3 nucleotides read TGTGCCAGTAGTATAGTCGCAGAAGAGACCCAGTACTTC. It codes for CASSIVAEETQYF. The full variable domain, rest sourced from reference TRBV19 and TRBJ2-5, is DGGITQSPKYLFRKEGQNVTLSCEQNLNHDAMYWYRQDPGQGLRLIYYSQIVNDFQKGDIAEGYSVSREKKESFPLTVTSAQKNPTAFYLCASSIVAEETQYFGPGTRLLVL.

V and J are TRBV6-5 and TRBJ2-7; 9 nucleotides match TRBD2. From germline, CDR1 is MNHEY and CDR2 SVGAGI. This CDR3 has 14 amino acids. V trimming: 6 bases; J trimming: 3 bases; junction bases outside the gene matches: 6. The CDR3 coding sequence is TGTGCCAGCAGGGCTAGCGGGGAAGGCTACGAGCAGTACTTC. Translated, it gives CASRASGEGYEQYF.